This entry features one T cell receptor (beta chain) sequence. From germline, CDR1 is SEHNR and CDR2 FQNEAQ (reference sequence). The CDR3 is 19 amino acids. J lost 7 bases, V lost 0 bases, and 10 bases had no gene match. The immunoSEQ assay was v3.0, run at survey level. Assay used: immunoSEQ multiplex PCR; TCRdb lists only in-frame clones, some missing. The sample yields approximately 36,000 clones, around 79% seen once. This specimen belongs to a study of long-term antiretroviral therapy in people with HIV. The chain combines TRBV7-9 with TRBJ2-1, with TRBD2 identical over 15 bases. Sequenced material: unsorted PBMCs, taken 0.6 years after starting antiretroviral therapy. The clonotype originates from a man aged 18 to 30 with HIV. DNA for the CDR3: TGTGCCAGCAGCTTAGCCGCGGGACTAGCGGGAGGCTCTACAAATGAGCAGTTCTTC. It is translated as CASSLAAGLAGGSTNEQFF.